These T cell receptor beta chains were read from a single sample in a study of blood T cell repertoires in COVID-19. The method was immunoSEQ multiplex PCR; TCRdb's version includes in-frame clones alone and lacks a portion of them. The sample lists 160,000 or so clones, 80% occurring once. The sample was peripheral blood. These receptors came from a man aged 55 to 69 with acute or convalescent COVID-19. The CDR3 runs from the conserved cysteine through the conserved F or W. The D gene is left open where the match is weak. Clone size is shown for a subset of rows, as once, few, many or a class of expanded clone.

clone size	CDR3 length	J gene	V gene	D gene	CDR3 DNA	CDR3 protein
.	13	TRBJ1-5	TRBV2	.	TGTGCCAGCAGTGTTGAGGTAAATCAGCCCCAGCATTTT	CASSVEVNQPQHF
.	14	TRBJ1-2	TRBV6-5	.	TGTGCCAGCAAAAAACTCTGGGCAGACTATGGCTACACCTTC	CASKKLWADYGYTF
.	14	TRBJ1-6	TRBV7-9	.	TGTGCCAGCAGCACCGGGACTGGGGGTTCACCCCTCCACTTT	CASSTGTGGSPLHF
.	14	TRBJ2-1	TRBV5-1	.	TGCGCCAGCAGCTTGGAAGGGGATTACAATGAGCAGTTCTTC	CASSLEGDYNEQFF
few	17	TRBJ1-5	TRBV6-2/TRBV6-3	.	TGTGCCAGCAGTCGTCACTACGATGGGGCGGCCAATCAGCCCCAGCATTTT	CASSRHYDGAANQPQHF
.	16	TRBJ2-5	TRBV6-6	TRBD1	TGTGCCAGCAGTTACCGCCAGGGGGCCCAGGGCGAGACCCAGTACTTC	CASSYRQGAQGETQYF
few	14	TRBJ1-2	TRBV5-4	TRBD1	TGTGCCAGCAGCCAACAGGGGAGTAACTATGGCTACACCTTC	CASSQQGSNYGYTF
.	22	TRBJ2-3	TRBV4-1	TRBD2	TGCGCCAGCAGCCTCGCGTCCCGGAGGGGACTAGCGGGGGAAGGTTTAACAGATACGCAGTATTTT	CASSLASRRGLAGEGLTDTQYF
.	14	TRBJ2-3	TRBV14	.	TGTGCCAGCAGCGTACAGGGAGGGACAGATACGCAGTATTTT	CASSVQGGTDTQYF
once	14	TRBJ2-5	TRBV5-5	TRBD1	TGTGCCAGCAGCGTTACCGGACAGGGGGAGACCCAGTACTTC	CASSVTGQGETQYF
.	14	TRBJ2-7	TRBV25-1	TRBD1	TGTGCCAGCAGTGCGGGACAGGGGCGACACGAGCAGTACTTC	CASSAGQGRHEQYF
.	13	TRBJ1-1	TRBV20-1	.	TGCAGTGCTAGTGGAGGGGGGGGCACTGAAGCTTTCTTT	CSASGGGGTEAFF
.	15	TRBJ1-5	TRBV10-3	.	TGTGCCATCAGCCGGGACATATTGGGCAATCAGCCCCAGCATTTT	CAISRDILGNQPQHF
.	13	TRBJ1-1	TRBV6-5	.	TGTGCCAGCAAATTCACCCCTCCGGCTGAAGCTTTCTTT	CASKFTPPAEAFF
.	12	TRBJ1-2	TRBV5-4	.	TGTGCCAGCAGCCCGGACAGCTATGGCTACACCTTC	CASSPDSYGYTF
.	13	TRBJ2-2	TRBV2	.	TGTGCCAGCAAGGTGGGGGGCACCGGGGAGCTGTTTTTT	CASKVGGTGELFF
few	11	TRBJ1-2	TRBV29-1	.	TGCAGCGTCAGTTCAAGCTATGGCTACACCTTC	CSVSSSYGYTF
.	14	TRBJ2-5	TRBV7-9	.	TGTGCCAGCAGCTTATGGGGGCGTGGAGAGACCCAGTACTTC	CASSLWGRGETQYF
.	13	TRBJ2-2	TRBV6-2/TRBV6-3	.	TGTGCCAGCAGTTCCTACCCTAGCGGGGAGCTGTTTTTT	CASSSYPSGELFF
.	15	TRBJ2-5	TRBV7-2	TRBD2	TGTGCCAGCAGCTTAGGACTAGCGGGGAGCGAGACCCAGTACTTC	CASSLGLAGSETQYF
.	14	TRBJ2-3	TRBV12-5	.	TGTGCTAGTGGTTTGCCTTACTCAGGAGATACGCAGTATTTT	CASGLPYSGDTQYF
.	13	TRBJ1-1	TRBV7-6	TRBD1	TGTGCCAGCAGCTTAAAGGGGGCCCTTGAAGCTTTCTTT	CASSLKGALEAFF
.	14	TRBJ2-5	TRBV18	TRBD2	TGTGCCAGCTCACCAGGGAGGGTCCAAGAGACCCAGTACTTC	CASSPGRVQETQYF
.	14	TRBJ2-1	TRBV15	.	TGTGCCACCAGCAGAGATCCGGCCGGGAATGAGCAGTTCTTC	CATSRDPAGNEQFF
.	16	TRBJ2-3	TRBV9	.	TGTGCCAGCAGCCCCGCTGCAGGGCTAAGCACAGATACGCAGTATTTT	CASSPAAGLSTDTQYF
.	17	TRBJ1-4	TRBV5-6	.	TGTGCCAGCAGCTTGCTGAGGGCCGCTACTACTGATGAAAAACTGTTTTTT	CASSLLRAATTDEKLFF
.	15	TRBJ2-3	TRBV19	.	TGTGCCAGTAGTATACGGCGGGCGCTTGCGAATACGCAGTATTTT	CASSIRRALANTQYF
.	16	TRBJ2-1	TRBV7-2	TRBD2	TGTGCCAGCAGCTTAGATACCGGGCCGGGAGGGAATGAGCAGTTCTTC	CASSLDTGPGGNEQFF
.	13	TRBJ1-2	TRBV13	.	TGTGCCAGCGGCAAACAGGGCCGCTATGGCTACACCTTC	CASGKQGRYGYTF
.	15	TRBJ2-2	TRBV4-3	.	TGCGCCAGCAGCCTAGGGGGTGCGAACACCGGGGAGCTGTTTTTT	CASSLGGANTGELFF
.	15	TRBJ2-3	TRBV7-3	.	TGTGCCAGCAGCTCCACTAGCTGGGGCACAGATACGCAGTATTTT	CASSSTSWGTDTQYF
few	15	TRBJ2-3	TRBV11-2	TRBD2	TGTGCCAGCAGCTCTAGCGGGGGGTACACAGATACGCAGTATTTT	CASSSSGGYTDTQYF
few	14	TRBJ2-7	TRBV2	.	TGTGCCAGCAGTCTTGGACAATCTTCCTACGAGCAGTACTTC	CASSLGQSSYEQYF
few	13	TRBJ1-2	TRBV10-3	TRBD1	TGTGCCATATTACCGGGACAGGGGTTCGGCTACACCTTC	CAILPGQGFGYTF
.	15	TRBJ1-5	TRBV18	.	TGTGCCAGCTCACCCCCCAGAATCTTCAATCAGCCCCAGCATTTT	CASSPPRIFNQPQHF
.	16	TRBJ1-3	TRBV21-1	.	TGTGCCAGCAGCAAAGTGGGCCGCAGGAATGGAAACACCATATATTTT	CASSKVGRRNGNTIYF
.	17	TRBJ2-3	TRBV4-3	TRBD2	TGCGCCAGCAGCCAAGAGAGCGGGATAGAGGGAGGAGATACGCAGTATTTT	CASSQESGIEGGDTQYF
.	14	TRBJ1-5	TRBV6-2/TRBV6-3	.	TGTGCCAGCAGTTCTGGGGGGGGCATTCAGCCCCAGCATTTT	CASSSGGGIQPQHF
few	11	TRBJ2-5	TRBV19	.	TGTGCCAGTAGGGCGGGAGAGACCCAGTACTTC	CASRAGETQYF
.	15	TRBJ1-6	TRBV6-5	TRBD1	TGTGCCAGCACCGGGACAGGGGGAGAAAATTCACCCCTCCACTTT	CASTGTGGENSPLHF
.	14	TRBJ1-1	TRBV5-1	.	TGCGCCAGCAGCTTGTCCGGGGGGAACACTGAAGCTTTCTTT	CASSLSGGNTEAFF
.	16	TRBJ2-7	TRBV24-1	.	TGTGCCACCAGTGATTCGCGGGCAGGGGCCACCTACGAGCAGTACTTC	CATSDSRAGATYEQYF
.	17	TRBJ2-1	TRBV4-2	TRBD2	TGTGCCAGCAGCCAAGAACTAGCGGGATTGACCTACAATGAGCAGTTCTTC	CASSQELAGLTYNEQFF
.	16	TRBJ2-5	TRBV6-1	.	TGTGCCAGCAGTGAATTGGGCGGGGGCCCGCAAGAGACCCAGTACTTC	CASSELGGGPQETQYF
.	15	TRBJ2-1	TRBV4-1	TRBD2	TGCGCCAGCAGCCAGCTAGCGGGGGCCTACAATGAGCAGTTCTTC	CASSQLAGAYNEQFF
once	16	TRBJ1-2	TRBV5-1	.	TGCGCCAGCAGCTTTTCGAGGGGGAGCAGGGGTCAAGGCTACACCTTC	CASSFSRGSRGQGYTF
.	14	TRBJ2-7	TRBV7-2	.	TGTGCCAGCAGCCAACAGGTTTCGGTCTACGAGCAGTACTTC	CASSQQVSVYEQYF
once	18	TRBJ2-5	TRBV5-4	TRBD2	TGTGCCAGCAGCGGCGGGACTAGCGGGGGGATATACAAAGAGACCCAGTACTTC	CASSGGTSGGIYKETQYF
.	16	TRBJ1-4	TRBV19	TRBD1	TGTGCCAGTAGTAGGACCCGACAGGGGCCGGGTGAAAAACTGTTTTTT	CASSRTRQGPGEKLFF
.	18	TRBJ1-3	TRBV18	TRBD1	TGTGCCAGCTCACCATCCCAACCGGGACAGGGAACTGGAAACACCATATATTTT	CASSPSQPGQGTGNTIYF